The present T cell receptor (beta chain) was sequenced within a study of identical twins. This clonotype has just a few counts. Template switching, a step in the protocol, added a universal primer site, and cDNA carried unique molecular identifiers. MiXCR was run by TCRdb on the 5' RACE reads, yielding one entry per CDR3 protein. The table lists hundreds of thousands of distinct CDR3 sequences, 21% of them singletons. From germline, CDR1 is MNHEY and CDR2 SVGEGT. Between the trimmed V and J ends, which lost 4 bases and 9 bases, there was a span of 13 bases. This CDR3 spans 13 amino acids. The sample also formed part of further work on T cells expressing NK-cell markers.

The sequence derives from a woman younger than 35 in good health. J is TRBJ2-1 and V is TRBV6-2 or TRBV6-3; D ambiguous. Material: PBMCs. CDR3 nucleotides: TGTGCCAGCAGTTCCCTAAAGGAGCGTGAGCAGTTCTTC. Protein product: CASSSLKEREQFF.